These T cell receptor beta chains were read from a single sample in a study of vaccination effects on CD4 cells after COVID-19. Their target antigens are unknown. Repertoires were generated with immunoSEQ multiplex PCR, while TCRdb's copy carries only in-frame clones and drops some. The sample lists over 50,000 clones, 55% to 85% occurring once. The specimen comprised CD4+ T cells from PBMCs cultured with HCoV-229E spike peptides, sampled after COVID-19 vaccination. These receptors all stem from a human donor who received a COVID-19 vaccine. Both conserved end residues are part of each CDR3. The D gene is left open where the match is weak. Expanded clones are given a class, and other clones once, few, many or no size at all.

CDR3 length | clone size | D gene | J gene | V gene | CDR3 DNA | CDR3 protein
15 | NA | NA | TRBJ2-5 | TRBV6-2/TRBV6-3 | TGTGCCAGCAGTTCCGGAGGGCAAGTCCAAGAGACCCAGTACTTC | CASSSGGQVQETQYF
16 | NA | NA | TRBJ2-5 | TRBV19 | TGTGCCAGTAGCTCCGTAAGGGCCGACGAGGGAGAGACCCAGTACTTC | CASSSVRADEGETQYF
14 | NA | NA | TRBJ2-1 | TRBV7-8 | TGTGCCAGCAGCGCACAGCCAGGGCTTAGTGAGCAGTTCTTC | CASSAQPGLSEQFF
14 | NA | NA | TRBJ2-5 | TRBV5-1 | TGCGCCAGCAGCTTGGGGGGTGGGGAAGAGACCCAGTACTTC | CASSLGGGEETQYF
15 | NA | TRBD1 | TRBJ1-2 | TRBV7-2 | TGTGCCAGCAGCCGGCGACAGGGTGGATCGGATGGCTACACCTTC | CASSRRQGGSDGYTF
13 | NA | NA | TRBJ2-5 | TRBV15 | TGTGCCACCAGCAGAGATAGGGAAGAGACCCAGTACTTC | CATSRDREETQYF
13 | few | NA | TRBJ2-3 | TRBV4-1 | TGCGCCAGCAGCCAAGGGAGCACAGATACGCAGTATTTT | CASSQGSTDTQYF
15 | NA | TRBD2 | TRBJ2-1 | TRBV11-2 | TGTGCCAGCAGCTTAGATCTAGCGGGGGGGCCGGTGCAGTTCTTC | CASSLDLAGGPVQFF
13 | few | NA | TRBJ1-2 | TRBV10-3 | TGTGCCATCAGTGACCCAGGGTTGGTTGGCTACACCTTC | CAISDPGLVGYTF
13 | NA | NA | TRBJ1-1 | TRBV6-5 | TGTGCCAGCAGCCGCAAGAGACACACTGAAGCTTTCTTT | CASSRKRHTEAFF
12 | NA | NA | TRBJ1-2 | TRBV29-1 | TGCAGCGTTTTCGGGACCGGAGATGGCTACACCTTC | CSVFGTGDGYTF
14 | NA | NA | TRBJ1-1 | TRBV5-1 | TGCGCCAGCAGCTTGCAGGGAAAGAACACTGAAGCTTTCTTT | CASSLQGKNTEAFF
15 | few | TRBD1 | TRBJ1-2 | TRBV7-9 | TGTGCCAGCAGCTTAGTCTTAGGGACAGGGAATGGCTACACCTTC | CASSLVLGTGNGYTF
16 | NA | NA | TRBJ1-4 | TRBV6-5 | TGTGCCAGCAGTTACGGGCCGCCAGGAACTAATGAAAAACTGTTTTTT | CASSYGPPGTNEKLFF
14 | NA | NA | TRBJ2-5 | TRBV9 | TGTGCCAGCAGCCCCAGAGACGTACGAGAGACCCAGTACTTC | CASSPRDVRETQYF
15 | medium-sized | NA | TRBJ2-5 | TRBV4-2 | TGTGCCAGCAGCCAAGATGGACGGGTTCAAGAGACCCAGTACTTC | CASSQDGRVQETQYF
16 | few | NA | TRBJ2-2 | TRBV7-3 | TGTGCCAGCAGCGATCCAAGGCGAGGGGGAATCGGGGAGCTGTTTTTT | CASSDPRRGGIGELFF
15 | NA | NA | TRBJ1-4 | TRBV19 | TGTGCCAGTAGTATTCAAGGCTTGGCTAATGAAAAACTGTTTTTT | CASSIQGLANEKLFF
15 | once | NA | TRBJ2-5 | TRBV27 | TGTGCCAGCAGTTTTAGGCGGGGACTTCAAGAGACCCAGTACTTC | CASSFRRGLQETQYF
13 | NA | NA | TRBJ1-1 | TRBV12-3/TRBV12-4 | TGTGCCAGCAGTTTCGACAGTGTCACTGAAGCTTTCTTT | CASSFDSVTEAFF
14 | NA | NA | TRBJ2-2 | TRBV5-1 | TGCGCCAGCAGCTTTGAATCGAACACCGGGGAGCTGTTTTTT | CASSFESNTGELFF
15 | few | NA | TRBJ1-1 | TRBV2 | TGTGCCAGTGTCCAAAACAGGGTTGAGAACACTGAAGCTTTCTTT | CASVQNRVENTEAFF
12 | NA | NA | TRBJ1-1 | TRBV12-3/TRBV12-4 | TGTGCCAGCAGTTCCCTTTACACTGAAGCTTTCTTT | CASSSLYTEAFF
16 | NA | NA | TRBJ1-6 | TRBV3-1/TRBV3-2 | TGTGCCAGCAGACGAAAGGGGGTGAGTGGAAATTCACCCCTCCACTTT | CASRRKGVSGNSPLHF
14 | NA | TRBD1 | TRBJ1-2 | TRBV6-5 | TGTGCCAGCAGTAGGGACAGGGGCGGCTATGGCTACACCTTC | CASSRDRGGYGYTF
17 | NA | NA | TRBJ2-1 | TRBV5-1 | TGCGCCAGCAGCTTGGGTCGCCAGACCCATTCCTACAATGAGCAGTTCTTC | CASSLGRQTHSYNEQFF
16 | NA | TRBD1 | TRBJ1-4 | TRBV4-3 | TGCGCCAGCAGCCAAGATGGTCTGACAGGGGATGAAAAACTGTTTTTT | CASSQDGLTGDEKLFF
11 | NA | NA | TRBJ2-5 | TRBV7-9 | TGTGCCAGCAGCTTATACGAGACCCAGTACTTC | CASSLYETQYF
14 | NA | NA | TRBJ1-1 | TRBV5-8 | TGTGCCAGCCCAACTTTCCGGGGGAACACTGAAGCTTTCTTT | CASPTFRGNTEAFF